Listed here are 3 T cell receptor beta chains from one sample, sequenced in a study of T cells in Graves' hyperthyroidism and ophthalmopathy. Amplification targeted TCR beta CDR3 regions from RNA transcripts. First-round RT-PCR targeting the TCR CDR3 was performed with the HTBI primer set. MiXCR was run by TCRdb on the multiplex PCR reads, yielding one entry per CDR3 protein. The data show about 420,000 distinct CDR3 sequences, about an eighth seen once. Sequenced: blood. These receptors were obtained from a woman between 18 and 29 years old with Graves' hyperthyroidism.

The sample holds many counts of this clonotype. The genes are TRBV6-1 and TRBJ2-1; the D call may be TRBD1 or TRBD2 (6 bases each). Germline loops: CDR1 MNHNS, CDR2 SASEGT. Trimming removed 3 bases at V and 10 bases at J, with 13 bases between. The CDR3 has 13 residues. In nucleotides, the CDR3 is TGTGCCAGCAGTGACGACGGAGGGGGGGAGCAGTTCTTC. It translates to CASSDDGGGEQFF.

This clonotype has a count of ten or more. This chain uses TRBV29-1 with TRBJ2-5, with D maybe TRBD1 (6 bases). Trimming pared 6 bases from V and 6 bases from J, leaving 14 bases between. The CDR3 runs 12 residues. CDR1 and CDR2 from the germline V gene are SQVTM and ANQGSEA. The CDR3, as DNA: TGCAGCGTAGCCTACAGGGCCCAGACCCAGTACTTC. Residues: CSVAYRAQTQYF.

The rearrangement links TRBV12-3 or TRBV12-4 to TRBJ1-4; 7 bases align to TRBD1. V lost 6 bases and J lost 7; bases outside the gene matches: 14. This CDR3 comprises 16 residues. The CDR3 bases are TGTGCCAGCAGCAGTAGACAGGGTCCGGTGTTTGAAAAACTGTTTTTT. Protein: CASSSRQGPVFEKLFF.